Each of the 17 T cell receptor beta chains below was sequenced from the same sample in a study of CD8 T cells in ankylosing spondylitis. TCRdb fed the 5' RACE reads into MiXCR, producing one record per CDR3 protein. The sample yields approximately 190,000 distinct CDR3 sequences, roughly 13% seen once. The sequenced sample consisted of blood, either unsorted or a sorted T cell fraction (not recorded which). The receptors shown here come from a female donor with ankylosing spondylitis or in good health (not recorded which).

The table lists this clonotype with many counts. The chain couples TRBV21-1 to TRBJ2-1; the table's D call of TRBD2 was not tested on the DNA. TRBV21-1 is given as a pseudogene. CDR3 length: 15 amino acids. DNA for the CDR3: TGTGCCAGCAGGGCTAGCGGGAGGGCCAACAATGAGCAGTTCTTC. Translated: CASRASGRANNEQFF.

The rearrangement uses TRBV3-1 and TRBJ2-5; 10 nucleotides agree with TRBD2. The germline V gene encodes CDR1 LGHDT and CDR2 YNNKEL (reference sequence). The trim removed 4 bases at V and 4 bases at J, leaving 3 bases unmatched. CDR3 length: 14 amino acids. CDR3 sequence (DNA): TGTGCCAGCAGCCTTAGCGGGAGGTCAGAGACCCAGTACTTC. Translation gives CASSLSGRSETQYF.

This clonotype was counted a single time. The gene calls are TRBV7-8 and TRBJ2-3, with TRBD2 matching over 7 bases. V shed 3 bases and J 6 bases; nucleotides not matched to a gene: 3. Germline values: CDR1 SGHVS, CDR2 FQNEAQ. The CDR3 loop spans 13 amino acids. CDR3 bases: TGTGCCAGCAGCTTTGCGGGAGCGGATACGCAGTATTTT. Its protein product is CASSFAGADTQYF.

This clonotype was counted at least ten times. V and J are TRBV6-2 or TRBV6-3 and TRBJ2-7; possible D gene TRBD2, 5 bases. V shed 8 bases and J shed 7 bases, with 21 bases lying between them. Germline lookup yields CDR1 MNHEY and CDR2 SVGEGT. This CDR3 is 14 amino acids long. The CDR3 DNA reads as TGTGCCAGCTGGAGCGGAACCCTACGTTCGGAGCAGTACTTC. It codes for CASWSGTLRSEQYF.

This clonotype was seen only a few times. The chain employs TRBV18 and TRBJ2-2; 11 nucleotides agree with TRBD2. CDR3 length equals 21 residues. The trim removed 2 bases at V and 4 bases at J, leaving 18 bases unmatched. The germline gives CDR1 KGHSH, CDR2 LQKENI. The CDR3 region has the DNA TGTGCCAGCTCACCATCCGCCCCGTCTCAACTAGCGGGAGTTAGCACCGGGGAGCTGTTTTTT. Translation: CASSPSAPSQLAGVSTGELFF. Variable domain in full (rest from reference TRBV18 and TRBJ2-2): NAGVMQNPRHLVRRRGQEARLRCSPMKGHSHVYWYRQLPEEGLKFMVYLQKENIIDESGMPKERFSAEFPKEGPSILRIQQVVRGDSAAYFCASSPSAPSQLAGVSTGELFFGEGSRLTVL.

The chain links TRBV30 to TRBJ1-5; D not resolved. The V gene's germline CDR1 is GTSNPN and CDR2 SVGIG (reference sequence). The CDR3 has 15 amino acids. V was cut by 3 bases and J by 0 bases, with 12 bases left in between. The CDR3 DNA reads TGTGCCTGGAGATTGCCGGGGAGTAGCAATCAGCCCCAGCATTTT. It translates to CAWRLPGSSNQPQHF.

This clonotype was counted ten times or more. This rearrangement joins TRBV6-5 to TRBJ1-5; the D is unclear. Trimming took 0 bases from V and 6 from J, leaving 9 bases between them. The length of the CDR3 is 14 residues. The germline CDR1 and CDR2 sequences are MNHEY and SVGAGI. The CDR3 loop is CASSYSSGVQPQHF. The CDR3 DNA reads as TGTGCCAGCAGTTACTCGTCCGGAGTTCAGCCCCAGCATTTT.

This clonotype was seen ten or more times. J is TRBJ2-1 and V is TRBV11-2; 12 bases agree with TRBD2. The CDR3 runs 18 residues. V shed 4 bases and J 4 bases; nucleotides not matched to a gene: 11. Germline V lookup: CDR1 SGHAT, CDR2 FQNNGV. As DNA, the CDR3 is TGTGCCAGCAGCTCCGGACTAGCGGGGCGGGGGGTTTACAATGAGCAGTTCTTC. Protein: CASSSGLAGRGVYNEQFF.

This clonotype was observed at least ten times. The chain couples TRBV12-3 or TRBV12-4 to TRBJ1-1; D unclear. The CDR3 has 14 residues. Trimming shortened V by 5 bases and J by 2 bases, and 12 bases separated the two germline ends. The CDR3 loop reads CASSVGRSNTEAFF. The CDR3 DNA sequence: TGTGCCAGCAGTGTCGGACGGTCAAACACTGAAGCTTTCTTT.

Ten or more counts support this clonotype. The J gene is TRBJ1-4, the V gene TRBV5-1; D might be TRBD1 (5 bases). This CDR3 spans 15 amino acids. Germline CDR1 is SGHRS and CDR2 is YFSETQ. V lost 1 base to trimming and J lost 3 bases, with 10 bases between them. In DNA, the CDR3 is TGCGCCAGCAGCTTGATCTGGGGGGCTAATGAAAAACTGTTTTTT. Amino acid sequence: CASSLIWGANEKLFF.

For this clonotype: One base away lies a much larger clone, so this may be a sequencing read error. This chain uses TRBV27 with TRBJ2-5; 8 nucleotides align to TRBD2. This CDR3 comprises 17 residues. Unmatched junction bases numbered 14, after V lost 5 bases and J lost 3 bases. Germline loops: CDR1 MNHEY, CDR2 SMNVEV (reference sequence). The chain's CDR3 is CASSRRGGLEGKETQYF. The DNA for the CDR3 is TGTGCCAGCAGTCGCCGGGGGGGCTTAGAAGGGAAAGAGACCCAGTACTTC.

This clonotype has a handful of counts. The V and J genes are TRBV20-1 and TRBJ2-7; D not certain. The CDR3 runs to 12 residues. The V and J ends lost 3 bases and 4 bases respectively, with 10 bases between them. The germline CDR1 and CDR2 sequences are DFQATT and SNEGSKA (reference sequence). The CDR3 DNA reads TGCAGTGCTAGTCGTAGGGATTACGAGCAGTACTTC. As protein: CSASRRDYEQYF.

About this clonotype itself: As the CDR3 is not closed by the conserved phenylalanine or tryptophan, this likely results from a read error. The chain recombines TRBV10-2 with TRBJ2-1, with a possible D match to TRBD2 (6 bases). The CDR3 length is 13 residues. Germline V lookup: CDR1 WSHSY, CDR2 SAAADI. The V end lost 5 bases, the J end lost 7 bases, and 12 bases lay between the germline ends. CDR3: CASSNLARNEQFL. In DNA form, the CDR3 reads TGCGCCAGCAGTAATCTAGCGCGAAATGAGCAGTTCCTC.

In its sample, this clonotype was seen many times. The chain links TRBV5-1 to TRBJ2-1; tentatively, D is TRBD1 (7 bases). Trimming stripped 4 bases from V and 0 bases from J, with 11 bases between. Germline CDR1 is SGHRS and CDR2 is YFSETQ. The CDR3 covers 15 residues. Here the CDR3 reads CASSAGQTSYNEQFF. CDR3 bases: TGCGCCAGCAGCGCGGGACAGACCTCCTACAATGAGCAGTTCTTC.

This clonotype was observed many times. The rearrangement joins TRBV7-9 to TRBJ2-5; TRBD2 agrees at 7 bases. In germline, CDR1 is SEHNR, CDR2 FQNEAQ (reference sequence). With 4 bases clipped from V and 2 bases from J, the junction kept 4 bases outside the gene matches. This CDR3 spans 14 amino acids. The CDR3, as DNA: TGTGCCAGCAGCTCCGGGACTATTCAAGAGACCCAGTACTTC. Translation: CASSSGTIQETQYF.

This clonotype was counted at least ten times. The CDR3 DNA is TGCGCCAGCAGCTTGGACGGGGTGCCCCAGTTCTTC. The encoded protein is CASSLDGVPQFF. This sequence joins TRBV5-1 and TRBJ2-1, with D maybe TRBD2 (5 bases). With 0 bases removed from V and 13 bases from J, the gap between germline ends came to 11 bases. Germline V gene data show CDR1 as SGHRS and CDR2 as YFSETQ. The CDR3 sequence is 12 residues long. Full variable domain (outside the CDR3, taken from reference TRBV5-1 and TRBJ2-1): KAGVTQTPRYLIKTRGQQVTLSCSPISGHRSVSWYQQTPGQGLQFLFEYFSETQRNKGNFPGRFSGRQFSNSRSEMNVSTLELGDSALYLCASSLDGVPQFFGPGTRLTVL.

This clonotype came up many times. The chain recombines TRBV28 with TRBJ2-7; 7 positions match TRBD2. The CDR3 runs 15 residues. Per the germline V gene, CDR1 is MDHEN and CDR2 is SYDVKM. With 6 bases clipped from V and 5 bases from J, the junction kept 13 bases outside the gene matches. The CDR3 nucleotides read TGTGCCAGCAGAAATAGGGCGGGCGCGGGGGACGAGCAGTACTTC. Translating it yields CASRNRAGAGDEQYF.